Listed below are T cell receptor beta chains from one sample, sequenced in a study of cytomegalovirus exposure and HLA in healthy donors. Some clones are missing from TCRdb's copy, which holds only in-frame ones; the method was immunoSEQ multiplex PCR. This sample has over 85,000 clones, with 6% to 9% found just once. Sample: PBMCs. Receptors were obtained from a man aged 50 to 60 in good health and CMV-seronegative. Both conserved end residues are part of each CDR3. Each record gives: V gene, CDR3 protein.

TRBV5-6 | CASSPGDGYTF
TRBV28 | CASSRDWGTSSYNSPLHF
TRBV19 | CASSTRQGKSNEQFF
TRBV7-9 | CASSTAGTGENTGELFF
TRBV18 | CASSPATGTSVTDTQYF
TRBV29-1 | CSVEDGQDYTF
TRBV28 | CASSLGAGGYLEQYF
TRBV7-9 | CASSPRQGRNEKLFF
TRBV9 | CASSPRGGQGDEQYF
TRBV6-5 | CASSVTSGGADTQYF
TRBV6-5 | CASSYGTGLFEQYF
TRBV5-1 | CASSWAAGGISTDTQYF
TRBV11-2 | CASSLDYGGDEQFF
TRBV5-1 | CASSLADSRQFF
TRBV5-1 | CASSPRNYGYTF
TRBV9 | CASSPQGLDTEAFF
TRBV10-1 | CASSEDGGSNYNEQFF
TRBV6-1 | CASSEIGGNQPQHF
TRBV7-3 | CASSLGLAEETQYF
TRBV6-4 | CASSDSSSGDAGELFF
TRBV19 | CASSISPGASGSYEQYF
TRBV19 | CASSTGLAGNEQFF
TRBV6-5 | CASSYSGNYGYTF
TRBV29-1 | CSVELTPAGGNEQFF
TRBV4-1 | CASSQPRDRADGANTEAFF
TRBV6-5 | CASSYSTAGNTEAFF
TRBV7-6 | CASSSTGVGSEKLFF
TRBV5-1 | CASSFGSNYGYTF
TRBV5-1 | CASSSDPKGRMNTEAFF
TRBV28 | CASSLGGTGSEKLFF
TRBV6-5 | CASSYSGTQEYF
TRBV18 | CASSPPRDTSRSNEQFF
TRBV6-1 | CAGRDRGRPGGEAFF
TRBV5-8 | CASSELQGFDTQYF
TRBV7-8 | CASSPLGGNTYEQYF
TRBV19 | CASSHRGTSGATDTQYF
TRBV25-1 | CASTRHRGGGTF
TRBV7-9 | CASSLRTGGRTGGPNEQFF
TRBV28 | CASSPGTSGGDF
TRBV6-6 | CASSEGPGVADTQYF